This TCR beta chain was captured in a study of neurological immune-mediated disorders (dated by TCRdb to about 2019). The study in broad terms: Among the roughly 34 multiple sclerosis patients, relapsing-remitting MS was present in approximately 31 and secondary progressive MS was present in 3. Peripheral blood TCR-beta repertoires from patients with HTLV-I-associated myelopathy (HAM/TSP), patients with multiple sclerosis, and healthy controls were compared in the study using UMI-based sequencing. The cohort comprised 68 subjects: roughly 15 HAM/TSP patients, approximately 34 multiple sclerosis patients and around 20 healthy controls. The approximately 110 TCR-beta libraries included longitudinal samples, technical triplicates and paired sorted CD4+ and CD8+ T-cell subsets alongside PBMC samples.

Overall study outcomes, separate from this receptor: TCR clonal expansion was highest in HAM/TSP patients and lowest in MS patients, with MS patients falling below even healthy controls. In phylogenetic analysis, the repertoires of 18 of 34 MS patients grouped into a cluster of related CDR3 sequences, which suggests a possible signature at the repertoire level. No clinical or MRI features were associated with the MS cluster, and the authors said that larger cohorts are needed. No identical CDR3 amino acid sequences were found to be shared among expanded clones across subjects, suggesting that TCR-beta repertoires were private in all groups.

For the unsorted PBMC libraries, 2 million PBMCs were stored in RNAlater at -80 degrees C until RNA extraction and were used to generate the libraries. The multiple sclerosis patients were enrolled in a US clinical protocol that evaluated disease progression with magnetic resonance imaging. PBMCs were separated from peripheral blood using Ficoll-Hypaque density gradient centrifugation and then cryopreserved in liquid nitrogen. To synthesize cDNA, template-switch 5'RACE was performed with a primer carrying a 10-nucleotide random unique molecular identifier so that each TCR transcript was tagged. Every sequencing run covered 15-18 subjects and yielded more than 180 million TCR-beta sequences. Total RNA was extracted with the RNeasy kit. TCR-beta VDJ regions were amplified with primers for the TCR constant region and the 5'RACE anchor, using the KAPA Real-time Library Amplification kit. Sample indexes and Illumina adaptors were added in a first PCR, and a second PCR then increased library yield. The roughly 650 bp TCR product was size-selected on a 2% E-gel SizeSelection system after Ampure bead purification. Before pooling, library quality was assessed on a Bioanalyzer, concentration was determined with Qubit, and library quantification was performed with the Kapa Library Quantification kit. An Illumina HiSeq 2500 sequenced the libraries paired-end 2 x 150 bp. To increase sequence diversity, roughly 25-31% phiX was spiked into each library pool. The study's own analysis went as follows. Quality-filtered reads were processed with the UMI-based MiGEC pipeline, which removed over 80% of raw TCR sequences during error correction. VDJ genes were aligned to IMGT germline references, and clonotypes were defined by unique CDR3 amino acid sequence plus V-J genes. Clonal expansion, Shannon diversity and CDR3 relatedness (CalcPairwiseDistances, ClusterSamples) were evaluated with VDJtools, and phylogenetic trees were built with CLCbio workbench. Clones with at least 8 unique UMIs were defined as expanded, with this threshold being based on coefficient-of-variation modelling across technical triplicates. TCRdb reran the public reads through fastp at Q25 and MiXCR, keeping productive beta chains. Here each entry gathers all rows of one CDR3 protein and keeps the most common genes and DNA. TCRdb's processing, not the authors', yielded these V and J calls. The sample table records about 95,000 distinct CDR3 sequences; around 3.3% of these occur just once. The biggest ten clones account for 5% to 6.5% of the sample.

This clonotype was recorded at least ten times. Its cognate antigen has yet to be identified. There are no base qualities to consult, and no much larger clone falls within one base. Sequencing was done on a sample of PBMCs. The sequence was collected from a woman younger than 30 with multiple sclerosis.

The DNA sequence follows: TGTGCCAGCAGGGGGACAGGGGAAAGCCAGCCCCAGCATTTT. Translation gives CASRGTGESQPQHF. The rearrangement joined TRBV6-5 to TRBJ1-5, with 10 bases aligning to TRBD1. V is pruned by 6 bases and J by 7 bases, leaving 6 bases of the junction without a gene match. The CDR3 runs 14 amino acids, cysteine and phenylalanine included. Only CDR3 DNA is held: 42 bases, read in frame from base 1. CDR1 and CDR2 are drawn from the germline V gene: MNHEY, SVGAGI.